Listed below are T cell receptor beta chains from one sample, sequenced in a study of T cell responses to AZD1222 COVID-19 vaccine. Using immunoSEQ multiplex PCR, the repertoire was profiled, and TCRdb retains in-frame clones only, with some absent. The sample has 90,000 to 150,000 clones; around 92% are singletons. The source material was peripheral blood, sampled 28 days after the second AZD1222 dose. The receptors were sampled from an adult who received the AZD1222 COVID-19 vaccine. The CDR3 runs from the conserved cysteine through the conserved F or W. The D gene is left open where the match is weak. Some rows mark clone size as missing; the rest say once, few, many or name a class of expanded clone.

V	J	D	size	CDR3	DNA
TRBV19	TRBJ2-2	-	-	CASRTGFAGELFF	TGTGCCAGTAGAACAGGGTTTGCCGGGGAGCTGTTTTTT
TRBV27	TRBJ1-2	-	-	CASSLYSPGTRRGVSF	TGTGCCAGCAGTTTATACTCCCCCGGGACCAGACGTGGGGTATCCTTC
TRBV7-8	TRBJ1-1	-	-	CASSLRDKLNTEAFF	TGTGCCAGCAGCTTAAGGGACAAGCTGAACACTGAAGCTTTCTTT
TRBV19	TRBJ2-5	-	-	CASRSLGRETQYF	TGTGCCAGTCGGTCGTTGGGGCGAGAGACCCAGTACTTC
TRBV6-5	TRBJ1-1	-	-	CASSYVEGSAEAFF	TGTGCCAGCAGTTACGTTGAGGGAAGTGCTGAAGCTTTCTTT
TRBV5-1	TRBJ2-5	TRBD2	-	CASSSKAGGQETQYF	TGCGCCAGCAGCTCAAAAGCGGGGGGGCAAGAGACCCAGTACTTC
TRBV10-3	TRBJ1-1	-	once	CAISEEGVGNTEAFF	TGTGCCATCAGTGAGGAAGGGGTGGGGAACACTGAAGCTTTCTTT
TRBV7-8	TRBJ1-1	-	-	CASSLGPANTEAFF	TGTGCCAGCAGCTTGGGACCGGCGAACACTGAAGCTTTCTTT
TRBV18	TRBJ2-1	TRBD2	-	CASSPGLAGNEQFF	TGTGCCAGCTCACCAGGACTAGCAGGCAATGAGCAGTTCTTC
TRBV20-1	TRBJ1-1	-	-	CSASEGEAFF	TGCAGTGCTAGTGAGGGTGAAGCTTTCTTT
TRBV7-2	TRBJ2-3	-	-	CASKRQPSTDTQYF	TGTGCCAGCAAACGACAACCTAGCACAGATACGCAGTATTTT
TRBV5-5	TRBJ2-7	TRBD2	-	CASNNGGGFQYEQYF	TGTGCCAGCAACAATGGGGGGGGATTCCAATACGAGCAGTACTTC
TRBV6-5	TRBJ2-1	-	-	CASSYLGMGYNEQFF	TGTGCCAGCAGTTATTTAGGGATGGGGTACAATGAGCAGTTCTTC
TRBV6-1	TRBJ2-7	-	-	CASSESQGSEQYF	TGTGCCAGCAGTGAATCGCAGGGCAGCGAGCAGTACTTC
TRBV6-2/TRBV6-3	TRBJ1-1	-	-	CASSSGTRNTEAFF	TGTGCCAGCAGTTCCGGGACTCGGAACACTGAAGCTTTCTTT
TRBV12-5	TRBJ2-3	-	-	CASGLGEGQKADTQYF	TGTGCTAGTGGTTTAGGTGAAGGGCAGAAAGCAGATACGCAGTATTTT
TRBV18	TRBJ2-3	TRBD2	-	CASSPGLAGSTDTQYF	TGTGCCAGCTCACCGGGACTAGCGGGTAGCACAGATACGCAGTATTTT
TRBV7-8	TRBJ2-1	TRBD1	-	CASRQTGGAGYEQFF	TGTGCCAGCAGGCAAACAGGGGGCGCCGGCTATGAGCAGTTCTTC
TRBV28	TRBJ2-7	TRBD2	-	CASVYRPTSGSYEQYF	TGTGCCTCCGTTTACCGCCCGACTAGCGGGTCCTACGAGCAGTACTTC
TRBV4-2	TRBJ1-2	-	-	CASSHQDGDIKLNTYGYTF	TGTGCCAGCAGCCATCAAGACGGTGATATTAAACTTAACACCTATGGCTACACCTTC
TRBV5-6	TRBJ1-4	TRBD1	-	CASSIDRGTEKLFF	TGTGCCAGCAGCATAGACAGGGGAACTGAAAAACTGTTTTTT
TRBV6-5	TRBJ1-2	TRBD1	-	CASRTGGVFYGYTF	TGTGCCAGCAGAACAGGGGGCGTTTTCTATGGCTACACCTTC
TRBV19	TRBJ1-1	TRBD1	-	CATRGTGEAFF	TGTGCCACGAGGGGGACAGGAGAAGCTTTCTTT
TRBV27	TRBJ1-3	-	-	CASSLSTPGKGTSGNTIYF	TGTGCCAGCAGTTTATCGACCCCTGGGAAGGGTACCTCTGGAAACACCATATATTTT
TRBV6-2/TRBV6-3	TRBJ1-5	-	-	CASSLDSNQPQHF	TGTGCCAGCAGCTTAGACAGCAATCAGCCCCAGCATTTT
TRBV20-1	TRBJ2-1	-	-	CSARAVGEQFF	TGCAGTGCCCGAGCTGTGGGGGAGCAGTTCTTC
TRBV19	TRBJ2-2	TRBD1	-	CASSIGQDTGELFF	TGTGCCAGTAGTATCGGACAGGACACCGGGGAGCTGTTTTTT
TRBV28	TRBJ2-7	-	-	CASSSLPGGEQYF	TGTGCCAGCAGTTCCCTCCCGGGCGGCGAGCAGTACTTC
TRBV25-1	TRBJ2-2	-	once	CASSDPRYTGELFF	TGTGCCAGCAGTGATCCAAGGTACACCGGGGAGCTGTTTTTT
TRBV6-5	TRBJ1-1	TRBD1	-	CASSQDRVNTEAFF	TGTGCCAGCAGCCAGGACAGGGTGAACACTGAAGCTTTCTTT
TRBV5-1	TRBJ2-7	TRBD2	-	CASSPGVRWSGRALKSYEQYF	TGCGCCAGCAGCCCAGGGGTACGGTGGAGCGGGAGGGCCCTGAAGTCCTACGAGCAGTACTTC
TRBV19	TRBJ2-3	-	once	CASSRASTDTQYF	TGTGCCAGTTCGAGAGCCAGCACAGATACGCAGTATTTT
TRBV19	TRBJ2-7	-	few	CASSSPGVYEQYF	TGTGCCAGTAGCAGCCCAGGGGTCTACGAGCAGTACTTC
TRBV18	TRBJ1-1	-	-	CASSPSTGMNTEAFF	TGTGCCAGCTCACCCTCGACAGGAATGAACACTGAAGCTTTCTTT
TRBV7-9	TRBJ1-1	-	-	CASSLELSFGAEAFF	TGTGCCAGCAGCTTGGAGCTTAGTTTCGGCGCTGAAGCTTTCTTT
TRBV7-2	TRBJ2-7	-	-	CASSFQSRTSGAYEQYF	TGTGCCAGCAGCTTCCAATCCAGGACATCCGGGGCCTACGAGCAGTACTTC
TRBV6-6	TRBJ2-7	TRBD1	-	CASSYPRQGADEQYF	TGTGCCAGCAGTTATCCGCGCCAGGGGGCCGACGAGCAGTACTTC
TRBV4-1	TRBJ2-7	-	few	CASSQAGQSSGEQYF	TGCGCCAGCAGCCAAGCAGGACAGTCTTCGGGAGAGCAGTACTTC
TRBV5-1	TRBJ1-4	-	-	CASSLAQGEKLFF	TGCGCCAGCAGCTTGGCGCAGGGTGAAAAACTGTTTTTT
TRBV28	TRBJ2-5	-	-	CASHWGETQYF	TGTGCCAGCCATTGGGGGGAGACCCAGTACTTC
TRBV7-9	TRBJ1-5	-	-	CASSQNSNQPQHF	TGTGCCAGCAGCCAGAATAGCAATCAGCCCCAGCATTTT
TRBV7-9	TRBJ2-2	-	few	CASSVNTGELFF	TGTGCCAGCAGCGTCAACACCGGGGAGCTGTTTTTT
TRBV6-6	TRBJ2-5	-	-	CASSSPRDWGKTQYF	TGTGCCAGCAGTTCCCCTCGGGACTGGGGAAAGACCCAGTACTTC
TRBV7-8	TRBJ2-1	TRBD2	-	CASSFRGPGGSAYNEQFF	TGTGCCAGCAGCTTCCGAGGGCCCGGCGGGAGTGCCTACAATGAGCAGTTCTTC
TRBV6-1	TRBJ1-1	TRBD1	-	CASSGGQGMFTTEAFF	TGTGCCAGCAGTGGGGGACAGGGGATGTTCACCACTGAAGCTTTCTTT
TRBV2	TRBJ1-5	-	-	CASKQNNQPQHF	TGTGCCAGCAAACAGAACAATCAGCCCCAGCATTTT
TRBV29-1	TRBJ2-7	-	-	CSVDLQGGSAYEQYF	TGCAGCGTTGACTTGCAGGGCGGTAGCGCCTACGAGCAGTACTTC
TRBV6-4	TRBJ2-1	TRBD1	-	CASSDGQGPDNEQFF	TGTGCCAGCAGTGACGGACAGGGGCCGGACAATGAGCAGTTCTTC
TRBV2	TRBJ2-3	-	-	CASTSGAPDTQYF	TGTGCCAGCACCTCCGGGGCACCAGATACGCAGTATTTT
TRBV10-3	TRBJ1-1	TRBD1	-	CAIRDPGQDTEAFF	TGTGCCATCAGGGACCCGGGACAGGACACTGAAGCTTTCTTT
TRBV11-3	TRBJ2-1	-	-	CASSRSPGVSSGNEQFF	TGTGCCAGCAGCCGTAGTCCTGGGGTTTCTTCGGGAAATGAGCAGTTCTTC
TRBV3-1/TRBV3-2	TRBJ1-4	-	-	CASSQDILNEKLFF	TGTGCCAGCAGCCAAGATATCTTAAATGAAAAACTGTTTTTT
TRBV15	TRBJ1-5	TRBD1	-	CATSSLDRGYSNQPQHF	TGTGCCACCAGCAGTTTGGACAGGGGCTATAGCAATCAGCCCCAGCATTTT
TRBV7-7	TRBJ2-5	-	-	CASSLGDGATQETQYF	TGTGCTAGCAGCTTAGGGGACGGGGCTACCCAAGAGACCCAGTACTTC
TRBV9	TRBJ2-3	TRBD1	-	CASSVGDSHTDTQYF	TGTGCCAGCAGCGTAGGGGACAGCCACACAGATACGCAGTATTTT
TRBV28	TRBJ1-2	-	-	CASSLAYGYTF	TGTGCCAGCAGTTTAGCATATGGCTACACCTTC
TRBV3-1/TRBV3-2	TRBJ1-5	-	-	CASSQDYGSNQPQHF	TGTGCCAGCAGTCAAGACTACGGTAGCAATCAGCCCCAGCATTTT